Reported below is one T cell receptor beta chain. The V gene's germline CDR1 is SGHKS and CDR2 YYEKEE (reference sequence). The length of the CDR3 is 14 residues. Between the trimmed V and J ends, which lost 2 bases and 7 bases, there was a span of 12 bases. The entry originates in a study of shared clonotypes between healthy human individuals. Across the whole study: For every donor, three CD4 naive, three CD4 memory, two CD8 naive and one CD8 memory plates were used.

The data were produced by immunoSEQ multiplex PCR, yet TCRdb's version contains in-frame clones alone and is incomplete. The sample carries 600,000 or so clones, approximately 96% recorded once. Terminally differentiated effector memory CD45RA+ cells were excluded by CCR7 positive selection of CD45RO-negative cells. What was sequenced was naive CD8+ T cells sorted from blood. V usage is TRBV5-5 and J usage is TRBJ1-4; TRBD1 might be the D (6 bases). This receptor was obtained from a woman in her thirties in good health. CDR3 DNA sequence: TGTGCCAGCAGCTTATGGGGGCCGGGTGAAAAACTGTTTTTT. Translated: CASSLWGPGEKLFF.